The present T cell receptor (beta chain) was sequenced within a study of human T cells and chemical hapten exposure. Findings and caveats of the study: Healthy people's immune response may differ from that of the donors, who had alopecia. DPC sensitization did not alter TCRs above 1 in 1000 frequency.

TCRdb itself ran the RACE reads through MiXCR, one entry per CDR3 protein. Of around 120,000 distinct CDR3 sequences in the sample, approximately 13% were seen once. The germline CDR1 and CDR2 sequences are SGHTA and FQGTGA. The CDR3 spans 14 residues. The V gene end was trimmed by 5 bases and the J gene end by 4 bases; junction bases not matched to a gene: 7. On this clonotype itself: Its antigen is still unknown.

Specified time point: patch test 1, 2 weeks after DPC sensitization. The treatment denotes: therapeutic diphenylcyclopropenone sensitization with weekly scalp DPC. This rearrangement joins TRBV7-3 to TRBJ2-5; TRBD1 agrees at 7 bases. The sequencing here drew on whole blood, taken in connection with sensitization to the hapten diphenylcyclopropenone (DPC). The source is a man aged 18 to 30 with alopecia areata. Some clones in this sample may be carry-over from other donors' samples. The DNA for the CDR3 is TGTGCCAGCAGCCTGACAGGGTTGGGAGAGACCCAGTACTTC. This encodes CASSLTGLGETQYF.